The clone carrying this TCR beta chain was counted only a few times. In TCRdb, the 5' RACE reads were re-called with MiXCR into one record per CDR3 protein. The sample shows over 50,000 distinct CDR3 sequences, roughly an eighth of them seen only once. The data were taken from a study of early T cells in non-severe SARS-CoV-2 infection. There are 13 residues in the CDR3. The ends were cut back, 8 bases at V and 8 bases at J, with 18 bases in the middle. Germline V gene data show CDR1 as MNHNS and CDR2 as SASEGT. Sequencing input: whole blood. This clonotype was obtained from an adult who was a healthcare worker with PCR-confirmed SARS-CoV-2 infection or an uninfected control (not recorded which). This chain links TRBV6-1 with TRBJ1-2; D might be TRBD1 (6 bases). CDR3 DNA sequence: TGTGCCAGCTCCTGGCCCGGGGGCGAAGGCTACACCTTC. Encoded protein: CASSWPGGEGYTF.